Described below is a single TCR beta chain sequence and its context. This sample was taken from a study of OX40 agonist ivuxolimab in advanced cancers. This CDR3 has 14 amino acids. CDR1 is SGHDT, CDR2 YYEEEE, per germline. Trimming left V 2 bases short and J 1 base short, with 9 bases between. The repertoire was sequenced with immunoSEQ multiplex PCR; TCRdb's copy has only in-frame clones and lacks some. The sample lists 65,000 to 70,000 clones, about nine tenths seen once, with under 0.5% in the top ten. Patients had blood sampled at baseline and again on cycle 4 day 1 and cycle 7 day 1. The sequences come from CD4+ or CD8+ T cells sorted from blood, collected in a trial of the OX40 agonist ivuxolimab. The J gene is TRBJ1-1, the V gene TRBV5-6; tentative D call: TRBD1 (5 bases). This TCR came from an adult with an advanced solid tumor such as melanoma, head and neck, liver or kidney cancer. CDR3 residues: CASSFEGQNTEAFF. CDR3 sequence (DNA): TGTGCCAGCAGCTTTGAGGGGCAGAACACTGAAGCTTTCTTT.